This is a list of T cell receptor beta chains from one sample in a study of identical twins. One entry per CDR3 protein, called by TCRdb with MiXCR from the 5' RACE reads. The table records some 570,000 distinct CDR3 sequences, around 20% of them present only once. This sample also appeared in a second study, on yellow fever vaccine responses in identical twins.

The sample taken for sequencing was CD4+ T cells sorted from blood. Receptors were obtained from a woman aged 18-29 years in good health. The conserved cysteine and the conserved F or W are not part of the CDR3 here.

J gene | V gene | CDR3 protein
TRBJ2-1 | TRBV3-1 | ASSRGTGYNEQF
TRBJ2-7 | TRBV10-2 | ASSDSTGGDRDLYEQY
TRBJ1-5 | TRBV10-3 | AISDPRQANQPQH
TRBJ2-1 | TRBV2 | ASSVGQGVNEQF
TRBJ1-5 | TRBV28 | ASSLIRDNLRGHQPQH
TRBJ2-2 | TRBV12-3/TRBV12-4 | ASSRTTSTTGELF
TRBJ1-6 | TRBV5-1 | ASSVSRTEDNSPLH
TRBJ2-7 | TRBV2 | ASSGGVEQY
TRBJ2-5 | TRBV10-3 | AISGPQETQY
TRBJ1-5 | TRBV20-1 | SARDLTEGSNQPQH
TRBJ1-1 | TRBV11-1 | ASSLGQGLMLVNTEAF
TRBJ2-7 | TRBV27 | ASSSDLLAGAVEQY
TRBJ2-1 | TRBV28 | ASSLAGENEQF
TRBJ1-1 | TRBV5-6 | ASSLEQLMNTEAF
TRBJ2-5 | TRBV18 | ASSPPGGRETQY
TRBJ2-7 | TRBV5-6 | ASSFKAYEQY
TRBJ2-5 | TRBV11-2 | ASSPGDWAQY
TRBJ2-1 | TRBV5-1 | ASRTGGNNEQF
TRBJ2-7 | TRBV4-2 | ASSTFGQGAEEQY
TRBJ2-3 | TRBV4-2 | ASRGGPATDTQY
TRBJ2-1 | TRBV14 | ASSPRGGGGNEQF
TRBJ2-5 | TRBV24-1 | ATSDQGPAETQY
TRBJ1-2 | TRBV3-1 | ASRQTPHYGYT
TRBJ2-7 | TRBV12-3/TRBV12-4 | ASSPGVREQY
TRBJ2-1 | TRBV10-3 | AITDSRSYNEQF
TRBJ2-2 | TRBV5-1 | ASSSWTAGTGELF
TRBJ2-3 | TRBV18 | ASSPRTRSYDTDTQY
TRBJ2-2 | TRBV6-1 | ASSETGVTGELF
TRBJ2-3 | TRBV20-1 | SARRAGRDTDTQY
TRBJ2-7 | TRBV3-1 | ASSQVVSGTSGRNEQY
TRBJ2-1 | TRBV29-1 | SVLASGRSYNEQF
TRBJ2-1 | TRBV24-1 | ATSGPTGPNFPYNEQF
TRBJ2-7 | TRBV20-1 | SARRVGANEQY
TRBJ2-2 | TRBV5-1 | ASSLVISDPNTGELF
TRBJ2-7 | TRBV11-2 | ASSLGGWSYEQY
TRBJ2-3 | TRBV12-3/TRBV12-4 | ASSLVTSSTDTQY
TRBJ2-3 | TRBV2 | ASRGSGSTDTQY
TRBJ2-1 | TRBV12-3/TRBV12-4 | ASNVGLAYQRLF
TRBJ2-3 | TRBV29-1 | SLGQGSTDTQY
TRBJ2-5 | TRBV15 | ATSRTQVLTETQY
TRBJ2-3 | TRBV4-2 | ASSPGTTLDTQY
TRBJ1-1 | TRBV4-1 | ASSQDMTASNTEAF
TRBJ1-5 | TRBV12-3/TRBV12-4 | ASRTTGYSNQPQH
TRBJ2-1 | TRBV6-4 | ASSARQGNEQF
TRBJ2-2 | TRBV11-2 | ASSPGLRGTGELF
TRBJ2-2 | TRBV12-5 | ASGFGTGKTGELF
TRBJ1-1 | TRBV18 | ASSPSTGEAF
TRBJ2-3 | TRBV20-1 | SANTDTQY
TRBJ2-3 | TRBV10-3 | AITPAGSTDTQY
TRBJ2-1 | TRBV5-1 | ASSSLGTSETTNEQF
TRBJ1-4 | TRBV29-1 | SVSRSFNEKLF
TRBJ2-3 | TRBV2 | ARTGVGTDTQY
TRBJ2-1 | TRBV20-1 | SAKLSYNEQF
TRBJ2-1 | TRBV5-1 | ASSSLGLAGAGEQF
TRBJ1-2 | TRBV15 | ATSRDRGGPYGYT